This T cell receptor (beta chain) is drawn from a study of control samples from healthy donors and cancer patients. Sequenced by immunoSEQ multiplex PCR; TCRdb stores in-frame clones only, minus some. Its table records about 190,000 clones. This CDR3 spans 15 amino acids. V lost 1 base, J lost 8 bases, and 17 bases lay in between. CDR1 is LNHDA, CDR2 SQIVND, per germline (reference sequence). The sequence was obtained from a woman aged 30 to 39 in good health. The rearrangement joins TRBV19 to TRBJ1-2; D is possibly TRBD1 (5 bases). Material: blood. The CDR3 loop reads CASSIVGDSTKGYTF. The CDR3 bases are TGTGCCAGTAGTATAGTGGGGGACTCAACGAAGGGCTACACCTTC.